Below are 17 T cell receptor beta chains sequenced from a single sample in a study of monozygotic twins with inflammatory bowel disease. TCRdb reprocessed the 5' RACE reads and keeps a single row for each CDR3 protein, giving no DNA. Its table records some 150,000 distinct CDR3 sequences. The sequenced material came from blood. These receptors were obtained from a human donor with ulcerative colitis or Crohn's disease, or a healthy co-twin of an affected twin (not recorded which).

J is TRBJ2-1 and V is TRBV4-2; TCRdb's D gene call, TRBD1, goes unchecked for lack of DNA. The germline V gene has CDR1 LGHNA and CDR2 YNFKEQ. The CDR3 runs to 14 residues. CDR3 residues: CASSQVTGGNEQFF.

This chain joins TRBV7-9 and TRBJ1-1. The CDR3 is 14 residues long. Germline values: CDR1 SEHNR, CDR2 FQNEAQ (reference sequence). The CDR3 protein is CASSHGGGTTEAFF. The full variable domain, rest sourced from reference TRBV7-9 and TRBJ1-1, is DTGVSQNPRHKITKRGQNVTFRCDPISEHNRLYWYRQTLGQGPEFLTYFQNEAQLEKSRLLSDRFSAERPKGSFSTLEIQRTEQGDSAMYLCASSHGGGTTEAFFGQGTRLTVV.

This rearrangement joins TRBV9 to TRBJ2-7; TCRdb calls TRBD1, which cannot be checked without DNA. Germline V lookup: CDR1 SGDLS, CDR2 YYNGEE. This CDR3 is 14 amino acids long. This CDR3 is CASSPDRGWDEQYF.

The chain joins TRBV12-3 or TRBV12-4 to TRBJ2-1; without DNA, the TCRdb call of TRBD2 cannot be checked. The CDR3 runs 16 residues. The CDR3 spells CASSTRLDHWGNEQFF.

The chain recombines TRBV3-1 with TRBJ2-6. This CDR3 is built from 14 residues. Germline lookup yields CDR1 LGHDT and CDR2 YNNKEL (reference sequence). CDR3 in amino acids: CASRYSSGANVLTF.

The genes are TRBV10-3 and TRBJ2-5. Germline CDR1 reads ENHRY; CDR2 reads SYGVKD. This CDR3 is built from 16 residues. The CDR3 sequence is CAISEYGSPLQETQYF.

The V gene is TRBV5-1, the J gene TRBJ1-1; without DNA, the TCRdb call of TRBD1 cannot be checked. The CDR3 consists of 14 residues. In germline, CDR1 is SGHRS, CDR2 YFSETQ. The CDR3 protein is CASSPLPTGVKAFF.

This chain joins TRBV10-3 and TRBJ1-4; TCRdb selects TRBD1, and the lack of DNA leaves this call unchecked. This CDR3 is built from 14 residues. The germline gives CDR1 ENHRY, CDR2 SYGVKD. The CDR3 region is CAISKDRADEKLFF.

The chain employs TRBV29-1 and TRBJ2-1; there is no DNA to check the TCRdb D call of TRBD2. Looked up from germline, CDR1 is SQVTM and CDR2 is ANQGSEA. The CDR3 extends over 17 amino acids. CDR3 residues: CSVAPYIGAGENNEQFF.

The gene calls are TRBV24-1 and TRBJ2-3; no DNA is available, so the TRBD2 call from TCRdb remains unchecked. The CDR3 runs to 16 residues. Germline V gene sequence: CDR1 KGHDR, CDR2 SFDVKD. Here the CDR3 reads CATSDWDGTSTDTQYF.

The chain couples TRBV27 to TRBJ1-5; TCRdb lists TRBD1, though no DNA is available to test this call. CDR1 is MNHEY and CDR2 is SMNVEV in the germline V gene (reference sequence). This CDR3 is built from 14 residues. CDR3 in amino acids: CASSLGQGTQPQHF.

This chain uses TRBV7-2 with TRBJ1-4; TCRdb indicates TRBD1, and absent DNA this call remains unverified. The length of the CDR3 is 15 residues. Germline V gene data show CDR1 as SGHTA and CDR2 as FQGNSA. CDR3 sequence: CASSTYRGPDEKLFF.

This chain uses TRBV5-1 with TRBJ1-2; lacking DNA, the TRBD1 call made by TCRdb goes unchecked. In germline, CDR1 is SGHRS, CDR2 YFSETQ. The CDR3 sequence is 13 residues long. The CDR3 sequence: CASSSDTGTVYTF.

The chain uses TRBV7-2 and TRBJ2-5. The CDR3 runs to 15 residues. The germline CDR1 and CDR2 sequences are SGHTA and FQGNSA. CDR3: CASSLGAGYQETQYF.

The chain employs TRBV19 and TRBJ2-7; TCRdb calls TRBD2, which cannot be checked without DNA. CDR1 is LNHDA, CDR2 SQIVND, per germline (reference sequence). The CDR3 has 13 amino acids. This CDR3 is CATQADSSYEQYF.

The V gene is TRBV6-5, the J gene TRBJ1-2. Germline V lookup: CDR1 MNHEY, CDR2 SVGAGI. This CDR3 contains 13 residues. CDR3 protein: CASSYRAVYGYTF.

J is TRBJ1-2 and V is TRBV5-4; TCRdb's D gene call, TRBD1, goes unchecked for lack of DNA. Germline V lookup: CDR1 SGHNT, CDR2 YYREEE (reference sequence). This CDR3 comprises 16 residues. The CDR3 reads CASSLPGTGGNYGYTF.